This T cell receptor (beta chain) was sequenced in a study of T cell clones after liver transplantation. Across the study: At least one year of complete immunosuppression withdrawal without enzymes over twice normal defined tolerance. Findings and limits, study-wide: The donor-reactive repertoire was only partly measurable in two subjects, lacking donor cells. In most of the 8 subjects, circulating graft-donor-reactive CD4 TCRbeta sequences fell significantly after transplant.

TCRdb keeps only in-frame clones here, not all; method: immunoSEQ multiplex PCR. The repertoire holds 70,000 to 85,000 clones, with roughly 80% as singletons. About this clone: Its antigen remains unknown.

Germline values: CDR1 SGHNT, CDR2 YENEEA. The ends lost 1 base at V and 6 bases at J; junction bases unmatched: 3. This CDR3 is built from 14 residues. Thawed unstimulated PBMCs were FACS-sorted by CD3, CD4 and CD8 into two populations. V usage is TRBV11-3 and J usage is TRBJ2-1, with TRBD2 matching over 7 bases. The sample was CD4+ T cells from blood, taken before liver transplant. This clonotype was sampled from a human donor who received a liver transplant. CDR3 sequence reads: CASSLGGSINEQFF. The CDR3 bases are TGTGCCAGCAGCTTAGGCGGGAGCATCAATGAGCAGTTCTTC.